What follows describes a single T cell receptor (beta chain). Germline values: CDR1 LGHNT, CDR2 FRNRAP. Unmatched junction bases numbered 7, after V lost 7 bases and J lost 2 bases. The CDR3 is 14 amino acids. A second about 7 to 11 cycle PCR used barcoded and J-beta primers. Tagging of each cDNA molecule was performed by a template-switch adaptor with 12 random nucleotides. MiXCR, run by TCRdb on the 5' RACE reads, gives a single entry per CDR3 protein. The data contain some 760,000 distinct CDR3 sequences, 20% to 25% of them seen just once; the ten biggest clones take up around 3.6%. There were healthy Caucasian individuals from Russia, aged roughly 6 to 100, serving as donors. This sample is drawn from a study of blood T cells in healthy people across ages. The same sample was also studied in work on T cells of mothers and their children. From that report: Mothers and children who were related shared slightly more overlap than unrelated pairs, but not significantly more.

Sequences were obtained from blood. The TCR comes from a boy aged 5 to 17 in good health. V is TRBV12-5 and J is TRBJ1-2, with 7 bases lining up with TRBD1. The CDR3 protein is CASVPTGSNYGYTF. The CDR3 DNA reads as TGTGCTAGTGTTCCGACAGGGTCAAACTATGGCTACACCTTC.